Here is one T cell receptor beta chain with its context. Its target antigen remains unknown. Qualities for individual bases were not recorded, and no much larger clone is one base off. There are 15 amino acids in the CDR3, from cysteine to phenylalanine inclusive. Just CDR3 DNA is preserved here, 45 bases in frame from base 1. The germline V gene provides CDR1 MNHNS and CDR2 SASEGT. V ends up 6 bases short and J 7 bases short, with an unmatched junction base count of 8. The sample originates from a study of shared clonotypes between healthy human individuals (dated by TCRdb to 2018 to 2021). About the study as a whole: Three men and a couple of women, aged 18 to 49 years, made up the cohort. For each donor, CD4 naive and CD4 memory were each given three plates, CD8 naive was given two plates, and CD8 memory was given one plate. To estimate repertoire size and how much clonotypes are shared between individuals, the study performed deep sequencing of blood TCR repertoires from a few healthy adults. To increase sequencing depth and limit assay-specific biases, TCR repertoire library preparation and sequencing were carried out by different laboratories using diverse techniques. Leukapheresis yielded between about 0.9 and 8.9 billion PBMCs per donor. Overall results and qualifications from the work: Because the study included a small number of donors, the genetic and exposure-history diversity represented was limited. Larger estimated clonotype richness was generally found for naive subsets than for memory subsets. When a few donors were compared, the shared fraction of clonotypes was roughly 4.8% for naive CD4, 3.5% to 4% for naive CD8, 2.3% for memory CD4, and 0.4% for memory CD8. Based on pairwise subsampling, the degree of clonotype sharing among donors was expected to be affected by sequencing depth. Clonotypes shared by all four sorted-subset donors showed higher generation probabilities than non-shared clonotypes. Rarefaction of sorted-subset datasets indicated incomplete sequencing despite the large sequencing depth. Sampling was restricted to blood, and TCR repertoires in tissues likely differ from the TCR repertoires found in blood.

Healthy HIV-negative adults with no recently reported acute infections or vaccinations were included as donors. All donors were Caucasian adults living in Nashville, Tennessee, USA. CD4+ T cells were enriched by magnetic negative selection; naive cells were then positively selected on CD45RA, and the negative fraction formed the memory subset. Blood was obtained by leukapheresis, after which PBMCs were separated by Ficoll-Histopaque density gradient centrifugation and cryopreserved in liquid nitrogen vapor phase. Analytical flow cytometry was used to check the purity and quantity of each magnetically sorted T cell population. Genomic DNA was isolated from every sorted fraction and measured by UV absorbance on a Nanodrop 2000c. Using the deep immunoSEQ assay, multiplex PCR amplified TCR CDR3 regions from genomic DNA. Genomic DNA extracted from each cell subset was distributed evenly over all wells of several immunoSEQ 96-well plates, and each plate served as one replicate. For sorted subsets, approximately 190 ng genomic DNA, equal to about 30,000 T cell genomes, was loaded into each replicate PCR. Purified libraries were quantified with a Qubit 3.0 fluorometer, sized on a Bioanalyzer 2100, and re-quantified with the KAPA Library Quantification kit. Every immunoSEQ 96-well plate was sequenced on a dedicated single-read 150-cycle Illumina NextSeq 550 flow cell. Turning to the authors' computational methods: Because the immunoSEQ output held only junctional sequences and lacked quality scores, the filtering could not match the filtering applied to full-length reads. Sequences were annotated with PyIR, a Python wrapper for IgBLAST v1.9, and V/J genes and CDR3 were assigned using IMGT germline references. Reads were removed for weak V/J assignments (E-value above 1e-6), missing CDR3, stop codons, out-of-frame junctions, or ambiguous translated residues. V3J clonotypes were defined as sequences sharing the same inferred V gene, J gene, and CDR3 amino acid sequence. To compute the percentage overlap between repertoires, the number of shared unique clonotypes was divided by the size of the smaller repertoire. Three approaches were used to assess repertoire richness: RTK rarefaction, the Chao1 estimator, and Recon v2.1 estimates of unobserved clonotypes. Generation probabilities for all TCRbeta clonotypes obtained by the gDNA method from a handful of donors were computed using OLGA. In TCRdb, the immuneACCESS table is reduced to in-frame sequences with V and J assigned. These tables do not hold every clone; where another copy was compared, an unresolved V gene accounts for under half, and the others remain unexplained. For V, J and clone size, that table is used; D and trimming come from the DNA. This sample lists hundreds of thousands of clones; roughly 97% were detected once. Together, the top ten hold 0.055% to 0.07% of the sample.

The TCR originated in a woman aged 30 to 39 in good health. In this chain, TRBV6-1 is recombined with TRBJ1-4, with TRBD1 identical over 10 junction bases. The sample taken for sequencing was naive CD4+ T cells sorted from blood. The cell subset or site tag for this specimen amounts to: CD45RA+ positively selected. The CDR3 reads CASSDAGTGAEKLFF. Here is the DNA: TGTGCCAGCAGCGACGCCGGGACAGGGGCTGAAAAACTGTTTTTT.